The rows below give T cell receptor beta chains drawn from one sample of a study of T cells after yellow fever vaccination. TCRdb used MiXCR to reprocess the 5' RACE reads, holding one entry per CDR3 protein. The sample has around 31,000 distinct CDR3 sequences; under 12% are singletons. The sample in question was PBMCs, either bulk or a sorted T-cell subset (CD4+, CD8+, memory, or dextramer-sorted; not recorded which), obtained less than 16 days after the first yellow fever vaccination. Receptor source: a man aged 18 to 29 who received the YFV17D yellow fever vaccine. Each CDR3 is given with its conserved first and last residue.

V gene: TRBV5-1; J gene: TRBJ1-2; CDR3 protein: CASSYDSGGGGGYTF
V gene: TRBV7-3; J gene: TRBJ2-1; CDR3 protein: CASSLNGGVSYNEQFF
V gene: TRBV9; J gene: TRBJ2-3; CDR3 protein: CASSVGTSGTDTQYF
V gene: TRBV20-1; J gene: TRBJ2-6; CDR3 protein: CSARRGASGANVLTF
V gene: TRBV10-3; J gene: TRBJ2-7; CDR3 protein: CAIRGYRAGSYEQYF
V gene: TRBV5-1; J gene: TRBJ1-2; CDR3 protein: CASSLEDSYGYTF
V gene: TRBV6-5; J gene: TRBJ2-1; CDR3 protein: CASSYSSGGPDEQFF
V gene: TRBV7-2; J gene: TRBJ1-6; CDR3 protein: CASSRSSAGADNSPLHF
V gene: TRBV21-1; J gene: TRBJ1-6; CDR3 protein: CASSTFEGGEISPLHF
V gene: TRBV7-2; J gene: TRBJ2-3; CDR3 protein: CASSLAGSDTQYF
V gene: TRBV6-5; J gene: TRBJ1-5; CDR3 protein: CASSYLSVNQPQHF
V gene: TRBV20-1; J gene: TRBJ1-4; CDR3 protein: CSASPWTGGANEKLFF
V gene: TRBV4-2; J gene: TRBJ1-6; CDR3 protein: CASSQEGQGGSPLHF
V gene: TRBV20-1; J gene: TRBJ2-1; CDR3 protein: CSAGTGGYYEQFF
V gene: TRBV12-3/TRBV12-4; J gene: TRBJ1-2; CDR3 protein: CASSSRVGGYTF
V gene: TRBV5-1; J gene: TRBJ2-3; CDR3 protein: CASSWAGTDTQYF
V gene: TRBV7-2; J gene: TRBJ1-5; CDR3 protein: CASSSLTAGRQPQHF
V gene: TRBV6-5; J gene: TRBJ2-3; CDR3 protein: CASSYSGDGADTQYF
V gene: TRBV7-2; J gene: TRBJ1-1; CDR3 protein: CASSFPATEAFF
V gene: TRBV10-2; J gene: TRBJ2-5; CDR3 protein: CASSEWDRETQYF
V gene: TRBV5-1; J gene: TRBJ2-5; CDR3 protein: CASSPDSQETQYF
V gene: TRBV15; J gene: TRBJ2-5; CDR3 protein: CATIRDYGWKETQYF
V gene: TRBV27; J gene: TRBJ2-6; CDR3 protein: CASQLNSGANVLTF
V gene: TRBV7-3; J gene: TRBJ2-3; CDR3 protein: CASSLQHSTDTQYF
V gene: TRBV20-1; J gene: TRBJ1-2; CDR3 protein: CSARDSAQGNYGYTF
V gene: TRBV2; J gene: TRBJ2-3; CDR3 protein: CASSVVTDTQYF
V gene: TRBV18; J gene: TRBJ2-7; CDR3 protein: CASSPGGYEQYF
V gene: TRBV5-4; J gene: TRBJ2-5; CDR3 protein: CASSLAVGQQETQYF
V gene: TRBV3-1; J gene: TRBJ2-4; CDR3 protein: CASSQGAWANIQYF
V gene: TRBV6-1; J gene: TRBJ2-5; CDR3 protein: CASSEAFLKADKEETQYF
V gene: TRBV5-1; J gene: TRBJ1-1; CDR3 protein: CASTVDGARTNTEAFF
V gene: TRBV6-1; J gene: TRBJ1-4; CDR3 protein: CASRGNRAEYEKLFF
V gene: TRBV11-2; J gene: TRBJ2-1; CDR3 protein: CASSFRRGSSYNEQFF
V gene: TRBV7-3; J gene: TRBJ2-6; CDR3 protein: CASSLGGGGANVLTF
V gene: TRBV20-1; J gene: TRBJ1-5; CDR3 protein: CSARGGGLNQPQHF
V gene: TRBV7-9; J gene: TRBJ1-1; CDR3 protein: CASSSGGGGTEAFF
V gene: TRBV9; J gene: TRBJ2-3; CDR3 protein: CASSVLNTDTQYF
V gene: TRBV9; J gene: TRBJ2-5; CDR3 protein: CASSVATAYQETQYF
V gene: TRBV7-6; J gene: TRBJ2-2; CDR3 protein: CASSLGDTGELFF
V gene: TRBV7-8; J gene: TRBJ1-4; CDR3 protein: CASSLDSSGWANEKLFF
V gene: TRBV28; J gene: TRBJ1-3; CDR3 protein: CASRAGLQGNTIYF
V gene: TRBV10-3; J gene: TRBJ2-2; CDR3 protein: CAISERAGELFF
V gene: TRBV7-9; J gene: TRBJ1-5; CDR3 protein: CASSLGQSNQPQHF
V gene: TRBV7-2; J gene: TRBJ1-6; CDR3 protein: CASSEYAGSPLHF
V gene: TRBV18; J gene: TRBJ1-1; CDR3 protein: CASSRTGTGENTEAFF
V gene: TRBV12-3/TRBV12-4; J gene: TRBJ1-1; CDR3 protein: CASSFWGTEAFF
V gene: TRBV24-1; J gene: TRBJ2-5; CDR3 protein: CATSDLPPGSGGWETQYF
V gene: TRBV7-9; J gene: TRBJ1-5; CDR3 protein: CASSLGWAFQPQHF
V gene: TRBV5-1; J gene: TRBJ1-3; CDR3 protein: CASSSQGPSSGNTIYF
V gene: TRBV6-1; J gene: TRBJ2-5; CDR3 protein: CASKSRGHQETQYF
V gene: TRBV5-1; J gene: TRBJ1-2; CDR3 protein: CASSPGGATYGYTF
V gene: TRBV3-1; J gene: TRBJ2-5; CDR3 protein: CASSQDLTKQETQYF